This TCR beta chain was retrieved from a study of regulatory T cells in long-lasting Graves disease. Findings of the study overall: Thyroid tissue was not studied; only peripheral blood was.

The germline V and J ends were trimmed by 2 bases and 5 bases, with 12 bases remaining between them. From germline, CDR1 is SQVTM and CDR2 ANQGSEA. CDR3 size: 13 residues. Time point denoted: newly diagnosed GD, antithyroid drugs for less than 3 months. RNA isolated from PBMCs was used to make the TCR library. Building the TCR beta libraries relied on iRepertoire HTBI primers, and CDR3 regions underwent Arm-PCR. TCRdb re-derived calls from the multiplex PCR reads in MiXCR, one entry per CDR3 protein. This sample has approximately 540,000 distinct CDR3 sequences; more than 10% occur once, and the top ten carry about 8.9%. This clonotype has just a few counts. Its target is unknown. These data were likewise used in another study, on T cells in Graves' hyperthyroidism and ophthalmopathy.

The J gene is TRBJ1-2, the V gene TRBV29-1, with D hard to call. The sequencing here drew on peripheral blood mononuclear cells (PBMCs), taken at new diagnosis, from a patient treated with antithyroid drugs. The clonotype originates from a woman aged 25 to 39 with Graves disease. The CDR3 DNA is TGCAGCGTTGAAATCAGGCGGGGATATGGCTACACCTTC. This codes for CSVEIRRGYGYTF.